These 32 T cell receptor beta chains originate from one sample sequenced in a study of T cell responses to AZD1222 COVID-19 vaccine. Method: immunoSEQ multiplex PCR; TCRdb's copy keeps in-frame clones and lacks some. The repertoire holds approximately 140,000 clones, with about nine tenths as singletons. The starting material was peripheral blood, obtained on day 0 of AZD1222 vaccination. These receptors were collected from an adult in good health.

This rearrangement joins TRBV19 to TRBJ1-1; D is possibly TRBD1 (6 bases). Deletions cut 3 bases from V and 6 bases from J, with 11 bases between. Per germline, CDR1 LNHDA and CDR2 SQIVND (reference sequence). The CDR3 runs 13 residues. The CDR3 sequence is CASSIQGIAEAFF. The CDR3 DNA reads TGTGCCAGTAGTATTCAGGGGATAGCTGAAGCTTTCTTT.

The chain couples TRBV11-3 to TRBJ2-5; D gene ambiguous. V was trimmed by 7 bases and J by 1 base, leaving 10 bases between them. The germline gives CDR1 SGHNT, CDR2 YENEEA. CDR3 length equals 13 residues. The CDR3 region is CASMPRGQETQYF. CDR3 nucleotides: TGTGCCAGCATGCCACGAGGCCAAGAGACCCAGTACTTC.

The V and J genes are TRBV7-8 and TRBJ2-7; D is possibly TRBD2 (6 bases). Germline V gene data show CDR1 as SGHVS and CDR2 as FQNEAQ. V lost 5 bases and J 2 bases, leaving 16 bases between the germline ends. CDR3 length equals 15 residues. This CDR3 reads CASSERRLEPYEQYF. The CDR3 DNA sequence: TGTGCCAGCAGCGAAAGAAGACTAGAACCCTACGAGCAGTACTTC.

The rearrangement uses TRBV7-2 and TRBJ2-1; 10 bases map to TRBD2. CDR1 and CDR2 from the germline V gene are SGHTA and FQGNSA. CDR3 length: 18 amino acids. With V trimmed by 1 base and J by 6 bases, 12 bases remained unmatched. CDR3 DNA sequence: TGTGCCAGCAGCTTAGGAGTAGCGGGAGGTCGAGGTGGCAATGAGCAGTTCTTC. Its translation: CASSLGVAGGRGGNEQFF.

The V gene is TRBV24-1, the J gene TRBJ1-1; 8 bases line up with TRBD1. The junction had 4 bases not matched to a gene; V was cut back by 3 bases and J by 5 bases. Germline loops: CDR1 KGHDR, CDR2 SFDVKD. The CDR3 contains 14 residues. The CDR3 DNA reads as TGTGCCACCAGTGATGCGTACAGGGGGACTGAAGCTTTCTTT. It specifies CATSDAYRGTEAFF.

The gene calls are TRBV18 and TRBJ1-6, with TRBD1 as a possible D gene (5 bases). Trimming removed 5 bases from V and 8 bases from J, with 19 bases in between. Germline CDR1 is KGHSH and CDR2 is LQKENI. The CDR3 totals 16 residues. In DNA form, the CDR3 reads TGTGCCAGCTCATCCCTCAGGCAGGGTCCCGATTCACCCCTCCACTTT. Translation gives CASSSLRQGPDSPLHF.

The chain is built from TRBV5-8 and TRBJ2-5; 11 bases line up with TRBD2. CDR1 is SGHTS and CDR2 is YDEGEE in the germline V gene. The CDR3 extends over 14 amino acids. V was pared by 9 bases and J by 7 bases, with 11 bases of the junction left unmatched. CDR3 coding DNA: TGTGCCACCTCACTAGCGGGGGCCGTGGGGACCCAGTACTTC. This encodes CATSLAGAVGTQYF.

The rearrangement joins TRBV2 to TRBJ1-1, with D unresolved. The CDR3 covers 15 residues. Germline assignment: CDR1 SNHLY and CDR2 FYNNEI. V was clipped by 4 bases and J by 0 bases, with 12 bases between them. CDR3 sequence: CASSARGGMNTEAFF. CDR3 in DNA: TGTGCCAGCAGTGCCCGAGGCGGAATGAACACTGAAGCTTTCTTT.

V gene TRBV7-2 combines with J gene TRBJ2-5; D perhaps matches TRBD1 (6 bases). V dropped 1 base and J dropped 5 bases, with 11 bases sitting between them. Germline assignment: CDR1 SGHTA and CDR2 FQGNSA. This CDR3 region has 14 residues. CDR3 region: CASSLDGGEETQYF. The CDR3 coding sequence is TGTGCCAGCAGCTTAGATGGGGGCGAGGAGACCCAGTACTTC.

The chain combines TRBV6-4 with TRBJ1-1, with D possibly TRBD1 on 5 matching bases. The V end was cut by 4 bases, the J end by 1 base, with 7 bases between. The V gene's germline CDR1 is MRHNA and CDR2 SNTAGT. The CDR3 extends over 13 amino acids. CDR3 amino acids: CASSVTGNTEAFF. The CDR3 DNA follows: TGTGCCAGCAGTGTCACAGGGAACACTGAAGCTTTCTTT.

This clone occurred a few times. This sequence joins TRBV5-1 and TRBJ1-4, with D perhaps TRBD1 (6 bases). Trimming cost V 1 base and J 2 bases, with 12 bases left between them. This CDR3 has 16 residues. CDR1 is SGHRS, CDR2 YFSETQ, per germline. The CDR3 DNA reads TGCGCCAGCAGCTTGACTACGGGGGGCACTAATGAAAAACTGTTTTTT. As protein: CASSLTTGGTNEKLFF.

Only one count was recorded for this clone. CDR3 DNA sequence: TGTGCCAGCAGCTTAGGAGGGAATAAGGGCGAGCAGTACTTC. It specifies CASSLGGNKGEQYF. The chain joins TRBV7-9 to TRBJ2-7; a weak D match, TRBD2 (5 bases). Germline V gene lookup returns CDR1 SEHNR and CDR2 FQNEAQ (reference sequence). The CDR3 loop spans 14 amino acids. Deletions cut 1 base from V and 6 bases from J, with 13 bases between.

J is TRBJ1-4 and V is TRBV30, with 7 nucleotides matching TRBD1. Germline CDR1 reads GTSNPN; CDR2 reads SVGIG (reference sequence). The CDR3 extends over 15 amino acids. J lost 3 bases, V lost 2 bases, and 6 bases had no gene match. CDR3 in amino acids: CAWSSTGTANEKLFF. CDR3 nucleotide sequence: TGTGCCTGGAGTTCGACAGGGACCGCTAATGAAAAACTGTTTTTT.

The chain joins TRBV15 to TRBJ1-2; D is unresolved. V dropped 0 bases and J dropped 5 bases, with 10 bases sitting between them. CDR1 LNHNV and CDR2 YYDKDF come from the germline V gene (reference sequence). This CDR3 is built from 14 residues. This CDR3 reads CATSRDLRGYGYTF. Here the CDR3 DNA reads TGTGCCACCAGCAGAGATCTTCGAGGGTATGGCTACACCTTC.

The chain has TRBV6-5 and TRBJ1-4; D not certain. V was shortened by 0 bases and J by 8 bases, with 10 bases between the two germline ends. This CDR3 is built from 14 residues. CDR1 and CDR2 (germline): MNHEY, SVGAGI. CDR3 amino acids: CASSYSISREKLFF. The CDR3 nucleotides are TGTGCCAGCAGTTACTCGATCTCCAGGGAAAAACTGTTTTTT.

CDR3 amino acids: CASSLTYEQYF. The CDR3 DNA sequence: TGTGCCAGCAGCTTGACCTACGAGCAGTACTTC. J is TRBJ2-7 and V is TRBV5-6; D call uncertain. The CDR3 is made up of 11 amino acids. V dropped 1 base and J dropped 2 bases, with 1 base sitting between them. Germline V gene sequence: CDR1 SGHDT, CDR2 YYEEEE.

This CDR3 reads CASSEEGRVNQPQHF. CDR3 sequence (DNA): TGTGCCAGCAGTGAGGAGGGCCGCGTGAATCAGCCCCAGCATTTT. This rearrangement joins TRBV2 to TRBJ1-5; no clear D gene. V was cut by 3 bases and J by 4 bases, with 13 bases left in between. CDR1 is SNHLY, CDR2 FYNNEI, per germline. The CDR3 is 15 amino acids.

The gene calls are TRBV3-1 (or the pseudogene TRBV3-2) and TRBJ2-3; 14 positions match TRBD2. The V gene's germline CDR1 is LGHDT and CDR2 YNNKEL (reference sequence). This CDR3 spans 18 amino acids. The V and J ends lost 0 bases and 6 bases, in that order; junction bases with no gene match: 8. As DNA, the CDR3 is TGTGCCAGCAGCCAAGAGGGGGGACTAGCGGGAGTGGCGGATACGCAGTATTTT. It codes for CASSQEGGLAGVADTQYF.

This sequence joins TRBV9 and TRBJ1-2, with D possibly being TRBD1 (6 bases). CDR3 length equals 18 residues. Trimming took off 0 bases at V and 8 bases at J, with 26 bases between the two ends. From germline, CDR1 is SGDLS and CDR2 YYNGEE. The CDR3 region has the DNA TGTGCCAGCAGCGTAGCCCATCTCAGAGGGGGTAAAGGGGAAGGCTACACCTTC. It codes for CASSVAHLRGGKGEGYTF.

The chain employs TRBV30 and TRBJ1-1, with D uncertain. This CDR3 spans 13 amino acids. V was shortened by 0 bases and J by 2 bases, with 7 bases between the two germline ends. Germline CDR1 GTSNPN, CDR2 SVGIG (reference sequence). The CDR3 region is CAWSVGSNTEAFF. Written as DNA, the CDR3 is TGTGCCTGGAGTGTCGGGAGTAACACTGAAGCTTTCTTT.

The rearrangement joins TRBV19 to TRBJ1-1, with D unresolved. Trimming shortened V by 3 bases and J by 4 bases, and 9 bases separated the two germline ends. Germline loops: CDR1 LNHDA, CDR2 SQIVND (reference sequence). This CDR3 spans 13 amino acids. For the CDR3, the DNA is TGTGCCAGTAGTATTGGGAGTGGCACTGAAGCTTTCTTT. This encodes CASSIGSGTEAFF. Combining the CDR3 with reference TRBV19 and TRBJ1-1 gives the whole variable domain DGGITQSPKYLFRKEGQNVTLSCEQNLNHDAMYWYRQDPGQGLRLIYYSQIVNDFQKGDIAEGYSVSREKKESFPLTVTSAQKNPTAFYLCASSIGSGTEAFFGQGTRLTVV.

This clone has only one observation. The rearrangement uses TRBV6-2 or TRBV6-3 and TRBJ2-7, with 7 bases that match TRBD1. Per germline, CDR1 MNHEY and CDR2 SVGEGT. V lost 4 bases, J lost 0 bases, and 9 bases stayed unmatched. This CDR3 is built from 16 residues. CDR3: CASSWDRPEGSYEQYF. The CDR3 DNA follows: TGTGCCAGCAGTTGGGACAGACCAGAGGGCTCCTACGAGCAGTACTTC.

The CDR3 DNA follows: TGTGCCAGCAGCCACGGACAGGGCAACTATGGCTACACCTTC. Translation: CASSHGQGNYGYTF. The V call is TRBV3-1 (or the pseudogene TRBV3-2), the J call TRBJ1-2, with 8 bases fitting TRBD1. The CDR3 runs to 14 residues. CDR1 and CDR2 (germline): LGHDT, YNNKEL (reference sequence). Trimming at V came to 3 bases and at J to 2 bases, leaving 2 bases not matched to a gene.

This clone was detected once. V is TRBV27 and J is TRBJ1-5, with TRBD1 as a possible D gene (6 bases). V gave up 3 bases and J gave up 7 bases, with 7 bases separating them. CDR1 MNHEY and CDR2 SMNVEV come from the germline V gene (reference sequence). CDR3 size: 12 residues. CDR3 in DNA: TGTGCCAGCAGTTTTCAGGGGCAGCCCCAGCATTTT. Its protein is CASSFQGQPQHF.

The chain is built from TRBV12-5 and TRBJ2-3; 9 nucleotides align to TRBD1. This CDR3 spans 16 amino acids. Germline CDR1 and CDR2: LGHNT and FRNRAP. The ends lost 2 bases at V and 7 bases at J; junction bases unmatched: 10. CDR3 amino acids: CASGLPGTGWVNTQYF. In DNA, the CDR3 is TGTGCTAGTGGTTTGCCCGGGACAGGGTGGGTGAATACGCAGTATTTT. Full variable domain (rest looked up from reference TRBV12-5 and TRBJ2-3): DARVTQTPRHKVTEMGQEVTMRCQPILGHNTVFWYRQTMMQGLELLAYFRNRAPLDDSGMPKDRFSAEMPDATLATLKIQPSEPRDSAVYFCASGLPGTGWVNTQYFGPGTRLTVL.

V usage is TRBV11-2 and J usage is TRBJ2-4; 7 nucleotides line up with TRBD2. The trim removed 3 bases at V and 0 bases at J, leaving 11 bases unmatched. Germline V CDR1 and CDR2: SGHAT, FQNNGV. The CDR3 is made up of 18 amino acids. CDR3 sequence (DNA): TGTGCCAGCAGCTTCACCCGCGGAGCGGGGTTAGCCAAAAACATTCAGTACTTC. Amino acid sequence: CASSFTRGAGLAKNIQYF.

The V and J genes are TRBV6-5 and TRBJ2-7; tentative D call: TRBD2 (5 bases). The V end was cut by 0 bases, the J end by 1 base, with 7 bases between. The CDR3 length is 14 residues. CDR1 and CDR2 from the germline V gene are MNHEY and SVGAGI. The CDR3 DNA sequence: TGTGCCAGCAGTTACTCGACTAATTCCTACGAGCAGTACTTC. Protein: CASSYSTNSYEQYF.

The CDR3 nucleotides are TGTGCAGAAGGGGACCTCAATCAGCCCCAGCATTTT. Amino acid sequence: CAEGDLNQPQHF. The rearrangement joins TRBV30 to TRBJ1-5; TRBD1 is a possible D gene (5 bases). This CDR3 is 12 amino acids long. Germline assignment: CDR1 GTSNPN and CDR2 SVGIG (reference sequence).

The rearrangement uses TRBV13 and TRBJ1-5; D gene uncertain. The CDR3 extends over 13 amino acids. Germline-derived CDR1 and CDR2 are PRHDT and FYEKMQ (reference sequence). Trimming removed 2 bases from V and 5 bases from J, with 7 bases in between. The DNA for the CDR3 is TGTGCCAGCAGCTTAAACCTACATCAGCCCCAGCATTTT. Encoded protein: CASSLNLHQPQHF.

In regard to this clone: Other DNA sequences of this sample code for an identical CDR3. The V and J genes are TRBV5-1 and TRBJ1-1; D may be TRBD1 (5 bases). Germline CDR1 SGHRS, CDR2 YFSETQ. This CDR3 spans 14 amino acids. V was shortened by 1 base and J by 1 base, with 8 bases between the two germline ends. CDR3 residues: CASSLTGQNTEAFF. In DNA form, the CDR3 reads TGCGCCAGCAGCTTGACAGGTCAGAACACTGAAGCTTTCTTT.

The CDR3 protein is CASSQDSGYGANVLTF. The CDR3 region has the DNA TGCGCCAGCAGCCAAGATTCGGGGTACGGGGCCAACGTCCTGACTTTC. The J gene is TRBJ2-6, the V gene TRBV4-1, with TRBD2 as a possible D gene (5 bases). Trimming removed 0 bases from V and 4 bases from J, with 10 bases in between. The CDR3 is 16 amino acids. Germline V gene sequence: CDR1 MGHRA, CDR2 YSYEKL.

The J gene is TRBJ1-1, the V gene TRBV7-9; 7 nucleotides align to TRBD1. The CDR3 extends over 13 amino acids. The V and J ends lost 5 bases and 5 bases, in that order; junction bases with no gene match: 5. Germline lookup yields CDR1 SEHNR and CDR2 FQNEAQ (reference sequence). The CDR3: CASSLTGETEAFF. Written as DNA, the CDR3 is TGTGCCAGCAGCCTAACAGGGGAGACTGAAGCTTTCTTT.